The 17 T cell receptor beta chains reported below all come from one sample, sequenced in a study of cytotoxic CD8 clonotypes in ibrutinib-treated CLL. The repertoire was sequenced with immunoSEQ multiplex PCR; TCRdb's copy has only in-frame clones and lacks some. This sample yields around 250,000 clones, of which 70% are seen a single time; 15% belongs to the top ten. Source: PBMCs, taken after 24 months of ibrutinib treatment. The source is a human donor with chronic lymphocytic leukemia.

The rearrangement joins TRBV27 to TRBJ1-4; unclear D gene. Trimming removed 5 bases at V and 3 bases at J, with 19 bases between. The CDR3 extends over 17 amino acids. Germline CDR1 and CDR2: MNHEY and SMNVEV (reference sequence). The CDR3 reads CASSLIRYPMANEKLFF. Here the CDR3 DNA reads TGTGCCAGCAGTCTGATCCGATACCCCATGGCTAATGAAAAACTGTTTTTT.

This clone was observed once. The chain carries TRBV7-2 and TRBJ2-7, with 9 bases fitting TRBD2. The germline CDR1 and CDR2 sequences are SGHTA and FQGNSA. The V gene end was trimmed by 5 bases and the J gene end by 2 bases; junction bases not matched to a gene: 7. This CDR3 region has 15 residues. CDR3 nucleotide sequence: TGTGCCAGCAGCAAACTAGCGGGCAACCCCTACGAGCAGTACTTC. Translating it yields CASSKLAGNPYEQYF.

The rearrangement uses TRBV28 and TRBJ2-7; tentative D call: TRBD2 (6 bases). The CDR3 is 14 amino acids. Germline V lookup: CDR1 MDHEN, CDR2 SYDVKM. The V end was cut by 4 bases, the J end by 3 bases, with 13 bases between. The CDR3 loop reads CASSYPSGDYEQYF. The CDR3 DNA reads TGTGCCAGCAGTTACCCTTCGGGGGACTACGAGCAGTACTTC.

The genes are TRBV5-6 and TRBJ2-1; 8 positions match TRBD2. The CDR3 is 15 residues long. J gave up 6 bases and V 5 bases, and 10 bases lay outside the gene matches. CDR1 SGHDT and CDR2 YYEEEE come from the germline V gene. The CDR3 region has the DNA TGTGCCAGCAGACTCGGGACTAGAGGCCCCAATGAGCAGTTCTTC. Translated, it gives CASRLGTRGPNEQFF.

This clone has only a few counts. This chain connects TRBV5-1 to TRBJ1-1; D call uncertain. In germline, CDR1 is SGHRS, CDR2 YFSETQ. The V end lost 5 bases, the J end lost 1 base, and 15 bases lay between the germline ends. CDR3 length: 15 amino acids. The CDR3 protein is CASRWGGTQNTEAFF. The CDR3 nucleotides are TGCGCCAGCAGATGGGGTGGCACCCAGAACACTGAAGCTTTCTTT.

J is TRBJ1-4 and V is TRBV7-3, with unresolved D. The CDR3 spans 14 residues. Germline V gene data show CDR1 as SGHTA and CDR2 as FQGTGA. Trimming pared 5 bases from V and 0 bases from J, leaving 7 bases between. CDR3 sequence: CASSPSTTNEKLFF. DNA for the CDR3: TGTGCCAGCAGCCCCAGCACAACTAATGAAAAACTGTTTTTT. The entire variable domain, with the rest obtained from reference TRBV7-3 and TRBJ1-4, is as follows: GAGVSQTPSNKVTEKGKYVELRCDPISGHTALYWYRQSLGQGPEFLIYFQGTGAADDSGLPNDRFFAVRPEGSVSTLKIQRTERGDSAVYLCASSPSTTNEKLFFGSGTQLSVL.

V and J are TRBV27 and TRBJ2-7; D unclear. V was trimmed by 11 bases and J by 6 bases, leaving 20 bases between them. In germline, CDR1 is MNHEY, CDR2 SMNVEV (reference sequence). This CDR3 comprises 13 residues. The CDR3 coding sequence is TGTGCCTCATCCCGTCGACTTCGTAGCGAGCAGTACTTC. Translated: CASSRRLRSEQYF.

The sample holds one count of this clone. The rearrangement joins TRBV7-9 to TRBJ2-7; D unresolved. The germline V gene has CDR1 SEHNR and CDR2 FQNEAQ (reference sequence). The CDR3 is made up of 12 amino acids. Trimming shortened V by 4 bases and J by 2 bases, and 6 bases separated the two germline ends. DNA of the CDR3: TGTGCCAGCAGCTGGCAGCCCTACGAGCAGTACTTC. Translating gives CASSWQPYEQYF.

CDR3 protein: CASSVGPTGNYEQYF. DNA for the CDR3: TGTGCCAGCAGCGTAGGCCCGACAGGAAACTACGAGCAGTACTTC. The chain combines TRBV9 with TRBJ2-7; possibly TRBD1 for D (6 bases). V lost 0 bases, J lost 3 bases, and 13 bases lay in between. Germline assignment: CDR1 SGDLS and CDR2 YYNGEE. The CDR3 covers 15 residues.

The CDR3 spells CASPVYVGRTTGELFF. The CDR3 DNA reads as TGTGCCAGCCCTGTTTATGTCGGGAGGACCACCGGGGAGCTGTTTTTT. The chain employs TRBV5-7 and TRBJ2-2, with 7 bases that match TRBD2. TRBV5-7 is flagged as an ORF with uncertain function. Trimming at V came to 7 bases and at J to 4 bases, leaving 13 bases not matched to a gene. The CDR3 loop spans 16 amino acids.

The chain joins TRBV28 to TRBJ1-5; D gene unclear. The CDR3 runs to 13 residues. The V and J ends lost 3 bases and 6 bases respectively, with 9 bases between them. CDR1 is MDHEN, CDR2 SYDVKM, per germline. CDR3 in DNA: TGTGCCAGCAGTTTTACCGGACCTCAGCCCCAGCATTTT. Protein product: CASSFTGPQPQHF. The whole variable domain, remainder taken from reference TRBV28 and TRBJ1-5, is DVKVTQSSRYLVKRTGEKVFLECVQDMDHENMFWYRQDPGLGLRLIYFSYDVKMKEKGDIPEGYSVSREKKERFSLILESASTNQTSMYLCASSFTGPQPQHFGDGTRLSIL.

V usage is TRBV6-5 and J usage is TRBJ2-1, with TRBD2 matching 8 bases. This CDR3 is built from 15 residues. From germline, CDR1 is MNHEY and CDR2 SVGAGI. V shed 8 bases, J shed 2 bases, and the junction held 8 bases outside the gene matches. CDR3 amino acids: CASATGGDAYNEQFF. CDR3 nucleotides: TGTGCCAGCGCCACGGGGGGGGACGCCTACAATGAGCAGTTCTTC.

This sequence joins TRBV25-1 and TRBJ2-2, with TRBD2 matching 7 bases. The germline gives CDR1 MGHDK, CDR2 SYGVNS. The CDR3 sequence is 15 residues long. Trimming removed 7 bases from V and 3 bases from J; junction bases left unmatched: 8. CDR3 bases: TGTGCCAGCACCCCCTTGGGGGGGTACACCGGGGAGCTGTTTTTT. Translating gives CASTPLGGYTGELFF.

This clone appeared a single time. V is TRBV27 and J is TRBJ2-3, with 8 bases identical to TRBD2. From germline, CDR1 is MNHEY and CDR2 SMNVEV (reference sequence). The V gene end was trimmed by 8 bases and the J gene end by 5 bases; junction bases not matched to a gene: 9. This CDR3 region has 14 residues. In DNA form, the CDR3 reads TGTGCCAGCCACCAAGCGGGAGATGGAGATACGCAGTATTTT. This sequence encodes CASHQAGDGDTQYF.

The chain uses TRBV7-9 and TRBJ2-7; the D gene is possibly TRBD1 (6 bases). This CDR3 has 16 amino acids. Germline-derived CDR1 and CDR2 are SEHNR and FQNEAQ (reference sequence). V lost 7 bases and J 0 bases, leaving 19 bases between the germline ends. The CDR3 DNA reads as TGTGCCAGCACCCACTCGGACAGACCGCCCTCCTACGAGCAGTACTTC. Its protein is CASTHSDRPPSYEQYF.

The rearrangement uses TRBV6-6 and TRBJ2-1; D remains unclear. V was shortened by 1 base and J by 9 bases, with 7 bases between the two germline ends. CDR3 size: 12 residues. Germline V CDR1 and CDR2: MNHNY, SVGAGI (reference sequence). The CDR3 is CASSYLNAEQFF. CDR3 in DNA: TGTGCCAGCAGTTACTTGAATGCTGAGCAGTTCTTC.

The chain couples TRBV6-1 to TRBJ2-3, with TRBD1 matching over 7 bases. With V trimmed by 4 bases and J by 4 bases, 5 bases remained unmatched. CDR3 length equals 14 residues. Looked up from germline, CDR1 is MNHNS and CDR2 is SASEGT. CDR3 in DNA: TGTGCCAGCAGTGCCCGACAGGGACCAGATACGCAGTATTTT. Translated, it gives CASSARQGPDTQYF.